Below, 16 T cell receptor beta chains from the same sample are listed, as sequenced in a study of liver allograft versus peripheral blood T cells. Study background: Intrahepatic T cell receptor repertoires from transplanted livers were compared against repertoires in recipients' peripheral blood.

TCRdb reprocessed the reads via MiXCR and lists one record per CDR3 protein. Among 6,500 to 10,000 distinct CDR3 sequences listed, about a fifth were seen once. Source of these receptors: a human patient who had a liver transplant. Some T cells may be supplied by the graft donor.

This clonotype is medium-sized. This chain joins TRBV29-1 and TRBJ1-5, with D unclear. This CDR3 contains 13 residues. Trimming removed 4 bases at V and 7 bases at J, with 14 bases between. From germline, CDR1 is SQVTM and CDR2 ANQGSEA. CDR3 residues: CSVGPTDGQPQHF. Written as DNA, the CDR3 is TGCAGCGTTGGTCCGACGGATGGGCAGCCCCAGCATTTT.

The sample holds many counts of this clonotype. This chain uses TRBV19 with TRBJ2-7; no firm D call. V lost 5 bases to trimming and J lost 2 bases, with 16 bases between them. The CDR3 covers 15 residues. Germline CDR1 is LNHDA and CDR2 is SQIVND (reference sequence). This CDR3 reads CASSDRLSSAYEQYF. The CDR3 bases are TGTGCCAGTAGTGATAGGCTCTCATCGGCCTACGAGCAGTACTTC. Together with reference TRBV19 and TRBJ2-7, the CDR3 gives the full variable domain: DGGITQSPKYLFRKEGQNVTLSCEQNLNHDAMYWYRQDPGQGLRLIYYSQIVNDFQKGDIAEGYSVSREKKESFPLTVTSAQKNPTAFYLCASSDRLSSAYEQYFGPGTRLTVT.

The rearrangement joins TRBV6-1 to TRBJ2-7; 10 nucleotides match TRBD1. The CDR3 totals 15 residues. Germline assignment: CDR1 MNHNS and CDR2 SASEGT. The V segment lost 7 bases and the J segment 0 bases; nucleotides outside the gene matches: 6. In DNA, the CDR3 is TGTGCCAGCACCCGGACAGGGGGTTTCTCCTACGAGCAGTACTTC. Its translation is CASTRTGGFSYEQYF.

This clonotype is medium-sized in the sample. The chain links TRBV19 to TRBJ2-7; TRBD1 agrees at 8 bases. This CDR3 comprises 15 residues. The junction had 8 bases not matched to a gene; V was cut back by 5 bases and J by 2 bases. Germline V gene data show CDR1 as LNHDA and CDR2 as SQIVND (reference sequence). CDR3 loop: CASSASGTGPYEQYF. For the CDR3, the DNA is TGTGCCAGTAGTGCCTCCGGGACAGGCCCCTACGAGCAGTACTTC. Full variable domain (remainder filled in from reference TRBV19 and TRBJ2-7): DGGITQSPKYLFRKEGQNVTLSCEQNLNHDAMYWYRQDPGQGLRLIYYSQIVNDFQKGDIAEGYSVSREKKESFPLTVTSAQKNPTAFYLCASSASGTGPYEQYFGPGTRLTVT.

This clonotype is categorized as medium-sized. V is TRBV6-5 and J is TRBJ1-2; no firm D call. V lost 0 bases, J lost 6 bases, and 11 bases lay in between. The CDR3 spans 14 residues. Looked up from germline, CDR1 is MNHEY and CDR2 is SVGAGI. The CDR3 coding sequence is TGTGCCAGCAGTTACTCGGCGGGGAACCATGGCTACACCTTC. Translating gives CASSYSAGNHGYTF.

This clonotype came up a few times. The chain uses TRBV10-3 and TRBJ1-2; TRBD1 might be the D (6 bases). Germline V gene data show CDR1 as ENHRY and CDR2 as SYGVKD. Trimming cost V 6 bases and J 4 bases, with 9 bases left between them. CDR3 length: 12 residues. CDR3 residues: CAIRGTPYGYTF. The CDR3 DNA reads TGTGCCATCAGGGGGACACCCTATGGCTACACCTTC.

This clonotype showed up just a few times. The chain uses TRBV19 and TRBJ2-7, with 9 bases matching TRBD2. This CDR3 is 13 amino acids long. The J segment lost 3 bases and the V segment lost 6 bases, leaving 3 bases of the junction unmatched. The germline CDR1 and CDR2 sequences are LNHDA and SQIVND (reference sequence). CDR3: CASSPSGDYEQYF. CDR3 bases: TGTGCCAGTAGCCCTAGCGGGGACTACGAGCAGTACTTC. The full variable domain, completed using reference TRBV19 and TRBJ2-7, is DGGITQSPKYLFRKEGQNVTLSCEQNLNHDAMYWYRQDPGQGLRLIYYSQIVNDFQKGDIAEGYSVSREKKESFPLTVTSAQKNPTAFYLCASSPSGDYEQYFGPGTRLTVT.

By its share, this clonotype is medium-sized. This chain joins TRBV7-9 and TRBJ1-3; no clear D gene. Germline V gene data show CDR1 as SEHNR and CDR2 as FQNEAQ (reference sequence). Between the trimmed V and J ends, which lost 7 bases and 6 bases, there was a span of 10 bases. The length of the CDR3 is 12 residues. The CDR3: CASTSSLNTIYF. CDR3 in DNA: TGTGCCAGCACCTCGTCCTTAAACACCATATATTTT.

This clonotype is labeled as medium-sized. The genes are TRBV19 and TRBJ1-1; tentative D call: TRBD1 (6 bases). Germline loops: CDR1 LNHDA, CDR2 SQIVND (reference sequence). This CDR3 spans 13 amino acids. The ends were cut back, 1 base at V and 8 bases at J, with 11 bases in the middle. Here the CDR3 DNA reads TGTGCCAGTAGTATAGTTCGGGGGCGCGAAGCTTTCTTT. This gives the protein CASSIVRGREAFF.

This rearrangement joins TRBV7-9 to TRBJ2-5, with TRBD1 identical over 7 bases. The germline gives CDR1 SEHNR, CDR2 FQNEAQ (reference sequence). This CDR3 is built from 14 residues. V lost 4 bases and J lost 5; bases outside the gene matches: 7. As DNA, the CDR3 is TGTGCCAGCAGCTCAACAGGGGTGGGGGAGACCCAGTACTTC. Translating gives CASSSTGVGETQYF.

This clonotype is medium-sized within its sample. In DNA, the CDR3 is TGTGCCAGTAGTATAGCGCAGGGGCGGATGGCTTTCTTT. Translated: CASSIAQGRMAFF. This chain uses TRBV19 with TRBJ1-1; D may be TRBD1 (6 bases). Germline V gene data show CDR1 as LNHDA and CDR2 as SQIVND (reference sequence). The CDR3 is 13 residues long. V lost 1 base and J lost 11, with 14 bases in between.

This chain connects TRBV4-3 to TRBJ1-3; D remains ambiguous. Germline CDR1 and CDR2: LGHNA and YSLEER. Trimming pared 4 bases from V and 1 base from J, leaving 23 bases between. The CDR3 spans 19 residues. In nucleotides, the CDR3 is TGCGCCAGCAGCCGAGGACTGGCTTATACGGGGAATTCTGGAAACACCATATATTTT. It yields the protein CASSRGLAYTGNSGNTIYF.

In this sample, this clonotype is medium-sized. CDR3 protein: CASSYWPGRQEEKLFF. For the CDR3, the DNA is TGTGCCAGCAGTTACTGGCCAGGGCGACAGGAGGAAAAACTGTTTTTT. The chain carries TRBV6-6 and TRBJ1-4, with a possible D match to TRBD1 (6 bases). Looked up from germline, CDR1 is MNHNY and CDR2 is SVGAGI (reference sequence). V dropped 1 base and J dropped 8 bases, with 17 bases sitting between them. The CDR3 contains 16 residues.

This clonotype turned up a few times. The V call is TRBV6-6, the J call TRBJ2-5; tentative D call: TRBD2 (5 bases). V was shortened by 7 bases and J by 5 bases, with 20 bases between the two germline ends. CDR1 and CDR2 from the germline V gene are MNHNY and SVGAGI (reference sequence). This CDR3 has 15 amino acids. CDR3 DNA sequence: TGTGCCAGCACCCACTCCTTCTGGGGAGCGGAGACCCAGTACTTC. Protein: CASTHSFWGAETQYF.

This clonotype is medium-sized (0.01 to 0.1%) within its sample. The chain has TRBV6-2 or TRBV6-3 and TRBJ1-5; possible D gene TRBD1, 5 bases. The CDR3 loop spans 15 amino acids. The V and J ends lost 6 bases and 5 bases respectively, with 17 bases between them. Germline CDR1 and CDR2: MNHEY and SVGEGT. CDR3 amino acids: CASRTVREWYQPQHF. The CDR3 DNA sequence: TGTGCCAGCAGAACAGTCAGGGAATGGTATCAGCCCCAGCATTTT.

The genes are TRBV7-9 and TRBJ1-2, with TRBD1 matching 7 bases. V shed 10 bases, J shed 1 base, and the junction held 9 bases outside the gene matches. Per germline, CDR1 SEHNR and CDR2 FQNEAQ (reference sequence). The CDR3 spans 14 residues. CDR3: CATNRQGGNYGYTF. The CDR3 region has the DNA TGTGCCACCAACCGACAGGGAGGTAACTATGGCTACACCTTC.